Each of the 29 T cell receptor beta chains below was sequenced from the same sample in a study of shared clonotypes between healthy human individuals. Libraries were prepared by immunoSEQ multiplex PCR; TCRdb keeps only in-frame clonotypes and omits some of them. The repertoire holds some 510,000 clones, with 75% to 85% as singletons. Sequenced sample: PBMCs. These receptors all stem from a woman aged 40 to 50 in good health. Some clones in this sample may be carry-over from other donors' samples.

This chain connects TRBV19 to TRBJ2-7; 9 nucleotides align to TRBD2. Germline lookup yields CDR1 LNHDA and CDR2 SQIVND (reference sequence). V was clipped by 1 base and J by 4 bases; unmatched bases: 5. The CDR3 sequence is 15 residues long. The CDR3 spells CASSIGLAGIYEQYF. CDR3 nucleotide sequence: TGTGCCAGTAGTATAGGTCTAGCGGGAATTTACGAGCAGTACTTC. Complete variable domain (other parts from reference TRBV19 and TRBJ2-7): DGGITQSPKYLFRKEGQNVTLSCEQNLNHDAMYWYRQDPGQGLRLIYYSQIVNDFQKGDIAEGYSVSREKKESFPLTVTSAQKNPTAFYLCASSIGLAGIYEQYFGPGTRLTVT.

The chain combines TRBV7-9 with TRBJ2-1; TRBD2 aligns across 12 bases. The J segment lost 7 bases and the V segment lost 4 bases, leaving 5 bases of the junction unmatched. Germline-derived CDR1 and CDR2 are SEHNR and FQNEAQ (reference sequence). This CDR3 has 15 amino acids. In nucleotides, the CDR3 is TGTGCCAGCAGCTCCCGACTAGCGGGAGATAATGAGCAGTTCTTC. This gives the protein CASSSRLAGDNEQFF.

The genes are TRBV27 and TRBJ1-1, with 7 bases identical to TRBD1. Germline V gene lookup returns CDR1 MNHEY and CDR2 SMNVEV (reference sequence). The CDR3 has 16 residues. The V gene end was trimmed by 5 bases and the J gene end by 1 base; junction bases not matched to a gene: 10. As DNA, the CDR3 is TGTGCCAGCAGTCTCAGGACAGGCGAAGGGAACACTGAAGCTTTCTTT. Protein: CASSLRTGEGNTEAFF.

In nucleotides, the CDR3 is TGTGCCAGCAGCTTAGAGGCGGGAGTGGGCTACGAGCAGTACTTC. It codes for CASSLEAGVGYEQYF. The V and J genes are TRBV11-2 and TRBJ2-7; 7 nucleotides match TRBD2. Germline CDR1 and CDR2: SGHAT and FQNNGV. The CDR3 covers 15 residues. The V segment lost 0 bases and the J segment 3 bases; nucleotides outside the gene matches: 5.

Worth noting for this clone: At one boundary the junction diverges from the germline segment, which might be a read error. The rearrangement joins TRBV6-4 to TRBJ2-7; 9 positions match TRBD2. The germline gives CDR1 MRHNA, CDR2 SNTAGT. The CDR3 is 15 amino acids. Written as DNA, the CDR3 is TGTGCCAGCAGTGAGGCCGGGACTAGCTCCGACGAGCAGTACTTC. Translation: CASSEAGTSSDEQYF.

The chain carries TRBV7-8 and TRBJ2-7; TRBD2 matches at 13 bases. After removal of 6 bases from V and 6 bases from J, the junction contained 8 bases not matched to a gene. CDR1 is SGHVS, CDR2 FQNEAQ, per germline. CDR3 length: 15 residues. The CDR3 DNA is TGTGCCAGCAGTCGGCTCACTAGCGGGAGGGGCGAGCAGTACTTC. Its protein is CASSRLTSGRGEQYF.

V is TRBV6-6 and J is TRBJ2-1, with 16 bases identical to TRBD2. Unmatched junction bases numbered 2, after V lost 5 bases and J lost 7 bases. The CDR3 has 15 amino acids. CDR1 is MNHNY and CDR2 is SVGAGI in the germline V gene (reference sequence). The DNA for the CDR3 is TGTGCCAGCAGTCAGGGACTAGCGGGAGGGAATGAGCAGTTCTTC. Translated: CASSQGLAGGNEQFF.

This rearrangement joins TRBV5-4 to TRBJ1-4, with 10 bases aligning to TRBD1. Losses at the gene ends were 4 bases for V and 6 bases for J; bases not matched to a gene: 12. This CDR3 has 17 amino acids. Germline CDR1 and CDR2: SGHNT and YYREEE (reference sequence). The CDR3 DNA is TGTGCCAGCAGCCGTTTTCGTGGGGACAGGGGATATGAAAAACTGTTTTTT. Amino acid sequence: CASSRFRGDRGYEKLFF.

V usage is TRBV5-1 and J usage is TRBJ2-1; tentatively, D is TRBD2 (6 bases). Germline V gene sequence: CDR1 SGHRS, CDR2 YFSETQ. V was trimmed by 4 bases and J by 7 bases, leaving 18 bases between them. The CDR3 extends over 15 amino acids. The chain's CDR3 is CASSPRDSIDNEQFF. In DNA form, the CDR3 reads TGCGCCAGCAGCCCAAGGGACTCAATTGATAATGAGCAGTTCTTC.

As regards this clone: Other DNA sequences in this specimen translate into the identical CDR3. This rearrangement joins TRBV2 to TRBJ2-5; no clear D. The V gene's germline CDR1 is SNHLY and CDR2 FYNNEI. With 3 bases removed from V and 4 bases from J, the gap between germline ends came to 3 bases. CDR3 length equals 11 residues. The CDR3: CASSEGETQYF. The CDR3 DNA reads TGTGCCAGCAGTGAGGGAGAGACCCAGTACTTC.

This chain connects TRBV4-2 to TRBJ2-7, with D possibly being TRBD2 (6 bases). The CDR3 has 14 residues. V lost 1 base to trimming and J lost 2 bases, with 9 bases between them. Germline V gives CDR1 LGHNA, CDR2 YNFKEQ. This chain's CDR3 is CASSQAGDAYEQYF. The CDR3 coding sequence is TGTGCCAGCAGCCAAGCGGGAGACGCCTACGAGCAGTACTTC.

The chain recombines TRBV4-3 with TRBJ2-3; 7 bases are shared with TRBD1. Germline assignment: CDR1 LGHNA and CDR2 YSLEER. The V gene end was trimmed by 2 bases and the J gene end by 2 bases; junction bases not matched to a gene: 10. The CDR3 covers 17 residues. The CDR3 here is CASSQRTGTAPTDTQYF. The CDR3 region has the DNA TGCGCCAGCAGCCAACGAACCGGGACAGCGCCCACAGATACGCAGTATTTT.

A few counts support this clone. The rearrangement links TRBV2 to TRBJ2-2; the D gene is possibly TRBD1 (6 bases). Per the germline V gene, CDR1 is SNHLY and CDR2 is FYNNEI. V lost 6 bases, J lost 4 bases, and 12 bases lay in between. This CDR3 spans 14 amino acids. The CDR3 sequence is CASRSQGSTGELFF. In DNA form, the CDR3 reads TGTGCCAGCAGATCACAGGGTAGCACCGGGGAGCTGTTTTTT. Combining the CDR3 with reference TRBV2 and TRBJ2-2 gives the whole variable domain EPEVTQTPSHQVTQMGQEVILRCVPISNHLYFYWYRQILGQKVEFLVSFYNNEISEKSEIFDDQFSVERPDGSNFTLKIRSTKLEDSAMYFCASRSQGSTGELFFGEGSRLTVL.

This clone appeared a few times. This chain connects TRBV25-1 to TRBJ1-1, with unresolved D. This CDR3 comprises 13 residues. V gave up 6 bases and J gave up 3 bases, with 11 bases separating them. Germline CDR1 MGHDK, CDR2 SYGVNS. The CDR3 spells CASRNLLDTEAFF. Here the CDR3 DNA reads TGTGCCAGCAGGAACTTGCTGGACACTGAAGCTTTCTTT.

The chain couples TRBV27 to TRBJ2-6; D is ambiguous. The CDR3 is made up of 15 amino acids. Germline V gives CDR1 MNHEY, CDR2 SMNVEV (reference sequence). The germline V and J ends were trimmed by 3 bases and 1 base, with 7 bases remaining between them. The CDR3 DNA reads as TGTGCCAGCAGTTTGGAGTATTCTGGGGCCAACGTCCTGACTTTC. The encoded protein is CASSLEYSGANVLTF.

The gene calls are TRBV11-2 and TRBJ2-7; a weak D match, TRBD2 (6 bases). The CDR3 is made up of 13 amino acids. The germline V and J ends were trimmed by 3 bases and 3 bases, with 9 bases remaining between them. Germline-derived CDR1 and CDR2 are SGHAT and FQNNGV. DNA for the CDR3: TGTGCCAGCAGCTTGGGGACTCTCTACGAGCAGTACTTC. Protein product: CASSLGTLYEQYF. The whole variable domain, remainder taken from reference TRBV11-2 and TRBJ2-7, is EAGVAQSPRYKIIEKRQSVAFWCNPISGHATLYWYQQILGQGPKLLIQFQNNGVVDDSQLPKDRFSAERLKGVDSTLKIQPAKLEDSAVYLCASSLGTLYEQYFGPGTRLTVT.

This rearrangement joins TRBV5-1 to TRBJ2-2; perhaps D is TRBD1 or TRBD2 (5 bases each). The CDR3 contains 16 residues. V lost 0 bases and J lost 2, with 11 bases in between. Germline V gene sequence: CDR1 SGHRS, CDR2 YFSETQ. CDR3 loop: CASSLVAGTNTGELFF. The CDR3 nucleotides read TGCGCCAGCAGCTTGGTTGCAGGGACCAACACCGGGGAGCTGTTTTTT.

V gene TRBV15 combines with J gene TRBJ1-1, with D tentatively TRBD1 (6 bases). V dropped 3 bases and J dropped 6 bases, with 11 bases sitting between them. This CDR3 contains 13 residues. Germline loops: CDR1 LNHNV, CDR2 YYDKDF (reference sequence). The CDR3 sequence: CATSSNRVSEAFF. The CDR3 bases are TGTGCCACCAGCAGCAACAGGGTTTCTGAAGCTTTCTTT.

V and J are TRBV27 and TRBJ1-1; TRBD1 agrees at 8 bases. The CDR3 consists of 14 residues. Germline V gene data show CDR1 as MNHEY and CDR2 as SMNVEV (reference sequence). The J segment lost 4 bases and the V segment lost 6 bases, leaving 7 bases of the junction unmatched. The chain's CDR3 is CASRPFTGGTEAFF. DNA of the CDR3: TGTGCCAGCAGACCCTTTACAGGGGGCACTGAAGCTTTCTTT.

CDR3 sequence reads: CASSQGTSGRAPYYNEQFF. DNA for the CDR3: TGCGCCAGCAGCCAAGGCACTAGCGGGAGGGCCCCTTACTACAATGAGCAGTTCTTC. The rearrangement joins TRBV4-1 to TRBJ2-1; TRBD2 aligns across 13 bases. Germline CDR1 and CDR2: MGHRA and YSYEKL. With V trimmed by 1 base and J by 3 bases, 9 bases remained unmatched. The CDR3 extends over 19 amino acids.

This chain joins TRBV11-3 and TRBJ2-2; TRBD2 agrees at 8 bases. The CDR3 runs 16 residues. V gave up 2 bases and J gave up 4 bases; unmatched junction bases: 6. Germline values: CDR1 SGHNT, CDR2 YENEEA. CDR3 region: CASSLLGLAGTGELFF. The CDR3 coding sequence is TGTGCCAGCAGCTTATTAGGACTAGCAGGCACCGGGGAGCTGTTTTTT.

This clone appeared a few times. V usage is TRBV5-1 and J usage is TRBJ1-2; the D is unclear. The germline CDR1 and CDR2 sequences are SGHRS and YFSETQ. CDR3 length equals 11 residues. V was clipped by 4 bases and J by 4 bases, with 5 bases between them. CDR3 loop: CASSLGYGYTF. Here the CDR3 DNA reads TGCGCCAGCAGCCTGGGCTATGGCTACACCTTC. Full variable domain (remainder filled in from reference TRBV5-1 and TRBJ1-2): KAGVTQTPRYLIKTRGQQVTLSCSPISGHRSVSWYQQTPGQGLQFLFEYFSETQRNKGNFPGRFSGRQFSNSRSEMNVSTLELGDSALYLCASSLGYGYTFGSGTRLTVV.

The table lists this clone with a count of one. This chain joins TRBV6-5 and TRBJ2-5; D not resolved. This CDR3 contains 13 residues. CDR1 is MNHEY, CDR2 SVGAGI, per germline. Trimming removed 6 bases from V and 4 bases from J, with 12 bases in between. The CDR3 DNA reads as TGTGCCAGCAGCTTACTTACTCTAGAGACCCAGTACTTC. This sequence encodes CASSLLTLETQYF.

The J gene is TRBJ2-7, the V gene TRBV7-2; D remains unclear. The CDR3 is 15 residues long. Germline CDR1 is SGHTA and CDR2 is FQGNSA. V lost 2 bases, J lost 3 bases, and 14 bases lay in between. CDR3 DNA sequence: TGTGCCAGCAGCTTAATGGGTCAGACCTACTACGAGCAGTACTTC. This encodes CASSLMGQTYYEQYF.

As concerns this clone: A far larger clone is only one base removed, so a read error is likely. This rearrangement joins TRBV4-1 to TRBJ2-2; D unclear. Deletions cut 1 base from V and 4 bases from J, with 16 bases between. Per germline, CDR1 MGHRA and CDR2 YSYEKL. The CDR3 consists of 17 residues. This chain's CDR3 is CASSQGVRVGFTGELFF. CDR3 nucleotide sequence: TGCGCCAGCAGCCAAGGGGTTCGGGTCGGGTTCACCGGGGAGCTGTTTTTT.

The chain uses TRBV6-5 and TRBJ1-2, with 7 bases aligning to TRBD1. With V trimmed by 0 bases and J by 4 bases, 5 bases remained unmatched. CDR3 length: 15 amino acids. Germline values: CDR1 MNHEY, CDR2 SVGAGI. The CDR3 DNA reads as TGTGCCAGCAGTTACTCTACAGGGACAGTCTATGGCTACACCTTC. It is translated as CASSYSTGTVYGYTF.

The V gene is TRBV2, the J gene TRBJ2-5, with D possibly called TRBD1 or TRBD2 (10 bases each). The assigned J gene may be wrong: the sequence end matches TRBJ2-7 better. The CDR3 runs to 21 residues. Per germline, CDR1 SNHLY and CDR2 FYNNEI. CDR3 sequence (DNA): TGTGCCAGCTCGTTAGACAGGGGGCCTCCCGGGCTAGCGGGAGCCCTCTACGAGCAGTACTTC. Translation: CASSLDRGPPGLAGALYEQYF.

The chain uses TRBV30 and TRBJ1-1, with D perhaps TRBD1 (6 bases). Trimming shortened V by 3 bases and J by 1 base, and 9 bases separated the two germline ends. This CDR3 region has 13 residues. The germline V gene encodes CDR1 GTSNPN and CDR2 SVGIG (reference sequence). The CDR3: CAWRVGQNTEAFF. DNA of the CDR3: TGTGCCTGGAGGGTGGGACAGAACACTGAAGCTTTCTTT.

On this clone: The same CDR3 can be traced to other DNA sequences in this sample. The chain combines TRBV20-1 with TRBJ2-1; a possible D gene is TRBD2 (6 bases). The germline V and J ends were trimmed by 4 bases and 7 bases, with 8 bases remaining between them. This CDR3 has 11 residues. The germline gives CDR1 DFQATT, CDR2 SNEGSKA (reference sequence). The CDR3 sequence: CSATDYNEQFF. The CDR3 DNA reads TGCAGTGCTACGGACTATAATGAGCAGTTCTTC.